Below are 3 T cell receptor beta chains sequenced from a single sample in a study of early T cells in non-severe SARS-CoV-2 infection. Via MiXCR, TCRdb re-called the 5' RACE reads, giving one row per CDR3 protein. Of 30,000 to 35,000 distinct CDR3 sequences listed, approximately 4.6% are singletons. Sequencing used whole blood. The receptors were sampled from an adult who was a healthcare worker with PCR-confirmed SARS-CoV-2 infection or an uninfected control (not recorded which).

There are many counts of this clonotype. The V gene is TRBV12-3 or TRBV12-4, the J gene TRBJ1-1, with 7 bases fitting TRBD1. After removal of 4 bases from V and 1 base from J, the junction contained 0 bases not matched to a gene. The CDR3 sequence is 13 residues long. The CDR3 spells CASSWDRNTEAFF. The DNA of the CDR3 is TGTGCCAGCAGTTGGGACAGGAACACTGAAGCTTTCTTT.

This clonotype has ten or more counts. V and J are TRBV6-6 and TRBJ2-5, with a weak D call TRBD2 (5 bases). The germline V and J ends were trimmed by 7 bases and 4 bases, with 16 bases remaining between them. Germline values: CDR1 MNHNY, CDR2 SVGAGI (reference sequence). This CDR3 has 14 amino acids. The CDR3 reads CASTGSGEGETQYF. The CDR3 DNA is TGTGCCAGCACTGGGAGCGGAGAGGGAGAGACCCAGTACTTC.

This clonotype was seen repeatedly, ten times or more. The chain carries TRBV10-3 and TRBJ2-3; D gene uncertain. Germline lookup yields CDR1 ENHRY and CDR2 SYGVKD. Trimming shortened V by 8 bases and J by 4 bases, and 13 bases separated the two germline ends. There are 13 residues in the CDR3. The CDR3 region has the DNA TGTGCCATCGACGGCGATAGTTCAGATACGCAGTATTTT. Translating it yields CAIDGDSSDTQYF.